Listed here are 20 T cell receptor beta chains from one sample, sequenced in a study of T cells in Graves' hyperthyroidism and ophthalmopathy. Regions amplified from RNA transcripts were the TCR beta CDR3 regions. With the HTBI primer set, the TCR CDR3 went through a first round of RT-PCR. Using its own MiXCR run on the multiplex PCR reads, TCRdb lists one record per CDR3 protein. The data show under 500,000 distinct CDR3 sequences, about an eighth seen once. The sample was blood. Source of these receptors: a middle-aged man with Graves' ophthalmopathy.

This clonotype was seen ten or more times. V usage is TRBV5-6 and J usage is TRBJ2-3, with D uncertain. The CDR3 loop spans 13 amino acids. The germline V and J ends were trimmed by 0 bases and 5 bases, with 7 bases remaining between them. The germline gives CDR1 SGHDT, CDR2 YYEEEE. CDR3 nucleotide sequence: TGTGCCAGCAGCTTGGGGTGGGAAGATACGCAGTATTTT. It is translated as CASSLGWEDTQYF.

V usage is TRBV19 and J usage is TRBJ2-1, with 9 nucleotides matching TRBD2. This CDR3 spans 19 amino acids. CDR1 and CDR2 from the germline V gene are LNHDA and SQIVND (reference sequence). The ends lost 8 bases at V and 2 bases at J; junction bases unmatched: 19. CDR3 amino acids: CASRPNSGSVLPPYNEQFF. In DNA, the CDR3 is TGTGCCAGTCGTCCTAATAGCGGGAGTGTCCTTCCCCCCTACAATGAGCAGTTCTTC.

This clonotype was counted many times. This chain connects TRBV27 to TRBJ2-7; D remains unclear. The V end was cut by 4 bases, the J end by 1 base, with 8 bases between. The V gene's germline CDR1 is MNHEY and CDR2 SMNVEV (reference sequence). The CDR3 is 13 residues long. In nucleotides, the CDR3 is TGTGCCAGCAGTTCCGGGTCATCCTACGAGCAGTACTTC. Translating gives CASSSGSSYEQYF.

The CDR3 bases are TGTGCCAGCAGCCAAGTTTGGACTAGCGGTCCTAATGAGCAGTTCTTC. Amino acids: CASSQVWTSGPNEQFF. This chain joins TRBV14 and TRBJ2-1; 10 bases fit TRBD2. CDR3 length: 16 residues. The germline gives CDR1 SGHDN, CDR2 FVKESK. V shed 1 base, J shed 7 bases, and the junction held 7 bases outside the gene matches.

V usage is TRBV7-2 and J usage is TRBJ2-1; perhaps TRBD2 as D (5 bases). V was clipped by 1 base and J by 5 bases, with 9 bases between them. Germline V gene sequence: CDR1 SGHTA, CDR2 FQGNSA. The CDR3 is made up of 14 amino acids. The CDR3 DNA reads TGTGCCAGCAGCTTAGGGGGAGAAAACAATGAGCAGTTCTTC. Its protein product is CASSLGGENNEQFF.

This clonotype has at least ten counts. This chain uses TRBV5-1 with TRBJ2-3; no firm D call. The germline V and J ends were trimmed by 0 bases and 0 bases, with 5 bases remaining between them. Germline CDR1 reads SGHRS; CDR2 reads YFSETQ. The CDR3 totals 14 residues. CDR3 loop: CASSLAASTDTQYF. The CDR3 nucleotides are TGCGCCAGCAGCTTGGCGGCTAGCACAGATACGCAGTATTTT.

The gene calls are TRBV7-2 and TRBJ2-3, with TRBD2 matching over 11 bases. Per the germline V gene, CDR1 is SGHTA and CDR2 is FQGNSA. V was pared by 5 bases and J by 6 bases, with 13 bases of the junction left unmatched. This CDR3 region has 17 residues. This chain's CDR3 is CASSQAGTSGLGDTQYF. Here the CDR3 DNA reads TGTGCCAGCAGCCAAGCCGGGACTAGCGGCTTGGGTGATACGCAGTATTTT.

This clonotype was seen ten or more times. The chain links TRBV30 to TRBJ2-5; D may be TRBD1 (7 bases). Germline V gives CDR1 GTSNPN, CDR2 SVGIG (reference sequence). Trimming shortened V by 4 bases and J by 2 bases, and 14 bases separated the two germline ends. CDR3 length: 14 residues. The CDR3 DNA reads TGTGCCTGGAAATCTGCGGGACAGCAAGAGACCCAGTACTTC. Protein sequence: CAWKSAGQQETQYF.

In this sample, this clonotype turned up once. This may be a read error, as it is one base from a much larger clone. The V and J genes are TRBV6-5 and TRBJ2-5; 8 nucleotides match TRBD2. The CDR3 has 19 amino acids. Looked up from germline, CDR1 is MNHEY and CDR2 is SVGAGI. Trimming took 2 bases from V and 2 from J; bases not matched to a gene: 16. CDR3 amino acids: CASSYPVGSGVPRQETQYF. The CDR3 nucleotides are TGTGCCAGCAGTTACCCGGTCGGTAGCGGGGTCCCTAGGCAAGAGACCCAGTACTTC.

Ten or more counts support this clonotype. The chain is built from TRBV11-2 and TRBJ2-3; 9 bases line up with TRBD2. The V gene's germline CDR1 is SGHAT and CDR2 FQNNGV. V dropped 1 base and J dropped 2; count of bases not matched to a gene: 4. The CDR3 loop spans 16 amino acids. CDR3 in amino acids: CASSLAGGRATDTQYF. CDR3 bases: TGTGCCAGCAGCTTAGCTGGCGGGAGGGCCACAGATACGCAGTATTTT. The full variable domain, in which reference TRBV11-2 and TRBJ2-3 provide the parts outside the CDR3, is EAGVAQSPRYKIIEKRQSVAFWCNPISGHATLYWYQQILGQGPKLLIQFQNNGVVDDSQLPKDRFSAERLKGVDSTLKIQPAKLEDSAVYLCASSLAGGRATDTQYFGPGTRLTVL.

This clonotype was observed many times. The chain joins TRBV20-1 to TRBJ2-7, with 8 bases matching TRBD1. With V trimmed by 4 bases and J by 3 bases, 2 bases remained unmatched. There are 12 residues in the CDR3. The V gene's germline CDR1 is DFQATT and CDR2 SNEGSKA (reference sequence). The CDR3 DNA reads TGCAGTGCTACAGGGGGCGTCTACGAGCAGTACTTC. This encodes CSATGGVYEQYF.

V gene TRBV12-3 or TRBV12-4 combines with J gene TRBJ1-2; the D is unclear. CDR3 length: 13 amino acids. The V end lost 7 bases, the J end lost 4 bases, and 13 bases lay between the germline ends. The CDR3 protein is CASTIDSGYGYTF. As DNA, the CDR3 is TGTGCCAGCACCATCGACTCAGGCTATGGCTACACCTTC.

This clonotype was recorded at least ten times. CDR3 protein: CASSPPGLASDTQYF. CDR3 sequence (DNA): TGTGCCAGCTCACCACCGGGACTAGCTTCAGATACGCAGTATTTT. The genes are TRBV18 and TRBJ2-3; 9 bases line up with TRBD2. Germline V gene lookup returns CDR1 KGHSH and CDR2 LQKENI. The V segment lost 0 bases and the J segment 4 bases; nucleotides outside the gene matches: 2. There are 15 residues in the CDR3.

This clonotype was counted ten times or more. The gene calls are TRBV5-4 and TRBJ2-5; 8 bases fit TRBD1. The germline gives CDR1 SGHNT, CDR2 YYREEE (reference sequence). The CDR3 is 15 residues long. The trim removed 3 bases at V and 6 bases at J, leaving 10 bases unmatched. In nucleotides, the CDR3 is TGTGCCAGCAGCTCCCCGGACAGGGATATGAAGACCCAGTACTTC. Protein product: CASSSPDRDMKTQYF.

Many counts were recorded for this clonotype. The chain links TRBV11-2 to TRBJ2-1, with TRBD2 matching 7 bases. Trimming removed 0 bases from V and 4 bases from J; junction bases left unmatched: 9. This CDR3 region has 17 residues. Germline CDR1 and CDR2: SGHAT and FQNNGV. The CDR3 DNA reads TGTGCCAGCAGCTTAGAAGAAGCGGGAAGAGCATACAATGAGCAGTTCTTC. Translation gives CASSLEEAGRAYNEQFF.

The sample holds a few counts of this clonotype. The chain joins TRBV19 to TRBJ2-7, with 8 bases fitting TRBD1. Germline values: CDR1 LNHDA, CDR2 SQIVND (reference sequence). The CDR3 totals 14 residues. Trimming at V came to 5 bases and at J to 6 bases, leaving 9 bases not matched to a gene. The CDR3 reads CASSHQGQGSEQYF. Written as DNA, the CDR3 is TGTGCCAGTAGTCACCAAGGACAGGGCTCCGAGCAGTACTTC.

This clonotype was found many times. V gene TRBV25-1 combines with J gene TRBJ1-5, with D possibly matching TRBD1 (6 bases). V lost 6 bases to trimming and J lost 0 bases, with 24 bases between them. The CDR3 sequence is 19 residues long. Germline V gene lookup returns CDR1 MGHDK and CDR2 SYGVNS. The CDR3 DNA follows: TGTGCCAGCAGGAAGACAGGACCTTCTCTGGGACGTAGCAATCAGCCCCAGCATTTT. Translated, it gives CASRKTGPSLGRSNQPQHF.

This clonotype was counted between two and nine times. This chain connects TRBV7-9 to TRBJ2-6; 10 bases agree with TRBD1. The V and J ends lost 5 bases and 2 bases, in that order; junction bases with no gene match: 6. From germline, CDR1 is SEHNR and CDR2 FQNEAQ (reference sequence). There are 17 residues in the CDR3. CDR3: CASSPGTGAAGANVLTF. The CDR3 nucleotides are TGTGCCAGCAGCCCCGGGACAGGGGCTGCTGGGGCCAACGTCCTGACTTTC.

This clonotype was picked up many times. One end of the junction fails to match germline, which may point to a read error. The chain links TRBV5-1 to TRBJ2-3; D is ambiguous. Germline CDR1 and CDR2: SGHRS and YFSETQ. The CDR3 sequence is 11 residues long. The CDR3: CASSLADTQYF. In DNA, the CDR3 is TGTGCCAGCAGCCTGGCAGATACGCAGTATTTT. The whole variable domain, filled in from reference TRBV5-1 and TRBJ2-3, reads KAGVTQTPRYLIKTRGQQVTLSCSPISGHRSVSWYQQTPGQGLQFLFEYFSETQRNKGNFPGRFSGRQFSNSRSEMNVSTLELGDSALYLCASSLADTQYFGPGTRLTVL.

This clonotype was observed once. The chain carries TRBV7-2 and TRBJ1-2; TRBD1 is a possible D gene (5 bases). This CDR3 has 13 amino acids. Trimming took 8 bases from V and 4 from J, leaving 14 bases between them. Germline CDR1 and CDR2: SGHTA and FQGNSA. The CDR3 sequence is CASATGTGYGYTF. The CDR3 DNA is TGTGCCAGCGCCACCGGGACGGGCTATGGCTACACCTTC. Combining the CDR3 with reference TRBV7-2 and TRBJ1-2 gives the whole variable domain GAGVSQSPSNKVTEKGKDVELRCDPISGHTALYWYRQSLGQGLEFLIYFQGNSAPDKSGLPSDRFSAERTGGSVSTLTIQRTQQEDSAVYLCASATGTGYGYTFGSGTRLTVV.